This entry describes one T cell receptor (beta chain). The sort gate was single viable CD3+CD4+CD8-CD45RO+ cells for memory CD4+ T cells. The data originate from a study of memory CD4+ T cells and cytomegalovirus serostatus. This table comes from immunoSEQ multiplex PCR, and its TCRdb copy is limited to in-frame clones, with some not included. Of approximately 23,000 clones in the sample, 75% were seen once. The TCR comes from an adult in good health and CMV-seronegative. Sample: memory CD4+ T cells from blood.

The CDR3 bases are TGTGCCAGTAATCAGGGGGGAAGCATTCAGTACTTC. Protein: CASNQGGSIQYF. The chain uses TRBV19 and TRBJ2-4; tentatively, D is TRBD1 (7 bases). Trimming pared 7 bases from V and 9 bases from J, leaving 13 bases between. This CDR3 spans 12 amino acids. The germline gives CDR1 LNHDA, CDR2 SQIVND (reference sequence).